The sequence of this T cell receptor beta chain was determined in a study of T-cell reconstitution after alpha-beta-depleted transplantation in children. This CDR3 spans 13 amino acids. The germline CDR1 and CDR2 sequences are DFQATT and SNEGSKA (reference sequence). The trim removed 5 bases at V and 5 bases at J, leaving 3 bases unmatched. The TCRbeta library was prepared with unique molecular identifiers. Each CDR3 protein is one row after TCRdb ran MiXCR on the PCR reads. This table holds some 120,000 distinct CDR3 sequences, roughly 10% found once. The sequencing used PBMCs, mostly from graft donor cells, collected 180 days after TCRalphabeta/CD19-depleted stem cell transplant. This clonotype was sampled from a girl in the first two years of life who had a stem cell transplant for combined immunodeficiency, so the T cells may come from the graft donor. This sequence joins TRBV20-1 and TRBJ2-5, with 12 bases aligning to TRBD1. In nucleotides, the CDR3 is TGCAGTGCTCGGGACAGGGGGCGGGAGACCCAGTACTTC. This translates into CSARDRGRETQYF.